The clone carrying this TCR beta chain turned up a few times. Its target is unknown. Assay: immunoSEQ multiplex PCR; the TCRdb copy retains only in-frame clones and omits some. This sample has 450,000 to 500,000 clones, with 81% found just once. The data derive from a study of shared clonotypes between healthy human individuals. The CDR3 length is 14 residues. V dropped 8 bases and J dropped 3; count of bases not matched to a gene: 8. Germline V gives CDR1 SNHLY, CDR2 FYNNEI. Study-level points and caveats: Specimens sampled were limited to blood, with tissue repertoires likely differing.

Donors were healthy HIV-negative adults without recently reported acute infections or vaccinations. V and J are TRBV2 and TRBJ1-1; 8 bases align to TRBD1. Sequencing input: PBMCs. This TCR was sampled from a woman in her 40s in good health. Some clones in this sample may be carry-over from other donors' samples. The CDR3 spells CASVEQGGYTEAFF. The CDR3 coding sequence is TGTGCCAGCGTAGAACAGGGGGGATACACTGAAGCTTTCTTT.